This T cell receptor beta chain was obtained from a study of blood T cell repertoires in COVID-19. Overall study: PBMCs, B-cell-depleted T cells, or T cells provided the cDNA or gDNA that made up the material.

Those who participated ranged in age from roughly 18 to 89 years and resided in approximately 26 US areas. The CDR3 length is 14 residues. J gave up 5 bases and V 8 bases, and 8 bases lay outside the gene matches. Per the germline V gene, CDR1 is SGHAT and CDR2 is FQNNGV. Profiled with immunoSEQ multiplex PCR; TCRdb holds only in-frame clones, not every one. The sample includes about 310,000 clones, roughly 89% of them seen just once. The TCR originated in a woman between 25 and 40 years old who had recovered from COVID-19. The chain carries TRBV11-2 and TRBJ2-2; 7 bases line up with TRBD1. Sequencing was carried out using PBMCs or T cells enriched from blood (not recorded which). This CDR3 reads CASHEGAWTGELFF. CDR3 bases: TGTGCCAGCCATGAGGGGGCCTGGACCGGGGAGCTGTTTTTT.